The sequence of this T cell receptor beta chain was determined in a study of response to subunit inactivated influenza vaccine. The germline CDR1 and CDR2 sequences are SGHTA and FQGNSA. The junction had 9 bases not matched to a gene; V was cut back by 0 bases and J by 3 bases. The CDR3 has 17 residues. MiXCR was run by TCRdb on the RT-PCR reads, yielding one entry per CDR3 protein. The sample contains about 650,000 distinct CDR3 sequences, about 15% of which appear only once. This clonotype was counted only a few times. The V call is TRBV7-2, the J call TRBJ1-1, with 8 bases identical to TRBD1. The TCR was taken from a man aged 45 to 65 who received an inactivated influenza vaccine. The sequencing here drew on PBMCs from blood, taken roughly 12 days after vaccination. The CDR3 DNA follows: TGTGCCAGCAGCTTAGCCGGGACAGGTAACTGGGACACTGAAGCTTTCTTT. It is translated as CASSLAGTGNWDTEAFF.